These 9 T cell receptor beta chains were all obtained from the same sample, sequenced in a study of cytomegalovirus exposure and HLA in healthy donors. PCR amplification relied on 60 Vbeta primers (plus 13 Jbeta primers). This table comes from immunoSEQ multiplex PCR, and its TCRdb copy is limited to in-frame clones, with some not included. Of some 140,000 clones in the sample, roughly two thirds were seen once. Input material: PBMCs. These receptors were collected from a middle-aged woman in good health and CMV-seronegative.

The CDR3 nucleotides are TGTGCCAGTGGGCAAGCGGGGGCTTACAATGAGCAGTTCTTC. Protein: CASGQAGAYNEQFF. The rearrangement joins TRBV9 to TRBJ2-1, with 8 bases matching TRBD2. The CDR3 covers 14 residues. Germline V gene data show CDR1 as SGDLS and CDR2 as YYNGEE. With 8 bases clipped from V and 4 bases from J, the junction kept 8 bases outside the gene matches.

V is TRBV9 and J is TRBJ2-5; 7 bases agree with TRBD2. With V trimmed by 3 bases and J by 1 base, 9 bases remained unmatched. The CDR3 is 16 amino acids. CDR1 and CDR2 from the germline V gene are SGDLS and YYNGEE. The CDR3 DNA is TGTGCCAGCAGCGCATCCGCACGGGGGGTCCAAGAGACCCAGTACTTC. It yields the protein CASSASARGVQETQYF. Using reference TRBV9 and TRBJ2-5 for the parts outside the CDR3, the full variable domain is DSGVTQTPKHLITATGQRVTLRCSPRSGDLSVYWYQQSLDQGLQFLIQYYNGEERAKGNILERFSAQQFPDLHSELNLSSLELGDSALYFCASSASARGVQETQYFGPGTRLLVL.

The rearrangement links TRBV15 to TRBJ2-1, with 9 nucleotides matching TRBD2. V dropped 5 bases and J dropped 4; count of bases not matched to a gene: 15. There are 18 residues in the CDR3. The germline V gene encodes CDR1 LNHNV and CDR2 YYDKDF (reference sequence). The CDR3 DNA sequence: TGTGCCACCAGCGAGGCCCGCCATTTTAGCGGGGGATACAATGAGCAGTTCTTC. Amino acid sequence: CATSEARHFSGGYNEQFF.

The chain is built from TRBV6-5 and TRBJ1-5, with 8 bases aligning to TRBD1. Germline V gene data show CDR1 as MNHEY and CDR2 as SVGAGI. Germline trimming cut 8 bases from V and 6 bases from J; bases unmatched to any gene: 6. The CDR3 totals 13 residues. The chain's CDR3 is CASANRGGQPQHF. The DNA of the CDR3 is TGTGCCAGCGCTAACAGGGGGGGTCAGCCCCAGCATTTT.

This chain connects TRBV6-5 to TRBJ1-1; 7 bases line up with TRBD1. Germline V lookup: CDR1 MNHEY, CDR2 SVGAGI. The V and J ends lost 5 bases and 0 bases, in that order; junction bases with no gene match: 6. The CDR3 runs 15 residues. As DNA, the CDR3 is TGTGCCAGCAGTGTGTCAGGGGGTTTGAACACTGAAGCTTTCTTT. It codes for CASSVSGGLNTEAFF.

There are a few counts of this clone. DNA of the CDR3: TGCGCCAGCAGCCCGGCCACAGGCCATACTGAAGCTTTCTTT. It codes for CASSPATGHTEAFF. This sequence joins TRBV5-1 and TRBJ1-1, with TRBD1 as a possible D gene (5 bases). The CDR3 covers 14 residues. The V end lost 4 bases, the J end lost 5 bases, and 15 bases lay between the germline ends. The germline CDR1 and CDR2 sequences are SGHRS and YFSETQ.

DNA for the CDR3: TGTGCCAGCAGCTTGGCCTCTGAGTTCAACAATGAGCAGTTCTTC. The encoded protein is CASSLASEFNNEQFF. The chain carries TRBV5-4 and TRBJ2-1; D not certain. Trimming took 0 bases from V and 5 from J, leaving 12 bases between them. CDR3 length: 15 amino acids. Germline CDR1 is SGHNT and CDR2 is YYREEE (reference sequence).

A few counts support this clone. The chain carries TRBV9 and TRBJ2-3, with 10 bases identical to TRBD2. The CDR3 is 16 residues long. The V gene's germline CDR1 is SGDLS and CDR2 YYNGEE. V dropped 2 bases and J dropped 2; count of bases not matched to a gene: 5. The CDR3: CASSVSGGSYTDTQYF. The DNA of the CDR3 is TGTGCCAGCAGCGTTAGCGGGGGGTCATACACAGATACGCAGTATTTT.

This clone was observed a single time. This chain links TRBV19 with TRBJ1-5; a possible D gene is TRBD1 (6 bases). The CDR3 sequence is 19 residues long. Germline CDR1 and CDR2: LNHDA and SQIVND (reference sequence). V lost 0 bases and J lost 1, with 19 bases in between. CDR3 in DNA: TGTGCCAGTAGTATAGATCCCCACCGGGGGGGGCTGAGCAATCAGCCCCAGCATTTT. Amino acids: CASSIDPHRGGLSNQPQHF.